A single sample is the source of the 24 T cell receptor beta chains below, sequenced in a study of blood T cells in healthy people across ages. Together with a sample-barcoded 5' primer, a J-beta primer mix was included in a second PCR lasting about 7 to 11 cycles. TCRdb itself ran the 5' RACE reads through MiXCR, one entry per CDR3 protein. The data hold more than 1.4 million distinct CDR3 sequences, with approximately 38% observed a single time. Input material: blood. The receptors come from a woman aged 18 to 35 in good health.

This chain uses TRBV6-2 or TRBV6-3 with TRBJ2-5, with 7 bases that match TRBD2. CDR1 MNHEY and CDR2 SVGEGT come from the germline V gene. V dropped 7 bases and J dropped 1; count of bases not matched to a gene: 6. This CDR3 contains 14 residues. CDR3 in DNA: TGTGCCAGCAACCCCGGGGGGTCCCAAGAGACCCAGTACTTC. Amino acids: CASNPGGSQETQYF.

The V and J genes are TRBV6-4 and TRBJ1-2, with TRBD1 identical over 8 bases. V was pared by 5 bases and J by 4 bases, with 9 bases of the junction left unmatched. The germline CDR1 and CDR2 sequences are MRHNA and SNTAGT. The CDR3 covers 15 residues. CDR3 coding DNA: TGTGCCAGCAGTAAGACGACAGGGGCCTTCTATGGCTACACCTTC. This gives the protein CASSKTTGAFYGYTF.

This clonotype appeared a few times. The genes are TRBV6-2 or TRBV6-3 and TRBJ2-7; D ambiguous. This CDR3 contains 12 residues. Per germline, CDR1 MNHEY and CDR2 SVGEGT. V lost 8 bases to trimming and J lost 5 bases, with 13 bases between them. For the CDR3, the DNA is TGTGCCAGCGCGGTGGAAAGCCACGAGCAGTACTTC. Translating it yields CASAVESHEQYF.

This clonotype occurred a few times. Here the CDR3 DNA reads TGTGCCAGCAGCTTTTCTGCTAGCGGTGCGGCCTACGAGCAGTACTTC. Translating gives CASSFSASGAAYEQYF. This chain links TRBV7-9 with TRBJ2-7; 7 positions match TRBD2. CDR3 length: 16 amino acids. V dropped 3 bases and J dropped 2; count of bases not matched to a gene: 10. Germline CDR1 reads SEHNR; CDR2 reads FQNEAQ (reference sequence).

The chain uses TRBV29-1 and TRBJ1-1; D is perhaps TRBD1 (6 bases). This CDR3 contains 14 residues. Germline values: CDR1 SQVTM, CDR2 ANQGSEA. V gave up 3 bases and J gave up 4 bases, with 15 bases separating them. The CDR3 reads CSVEEGGVGTEAFF. The CDR3 region has the DNA TGCAGCGTTGAGGAAGGGGGGGTGGGCACTGAAGCTTTCTTT.

V usage is TRBV6-6 and J usage is TRBJ1-1; D ambiguous. The CDR3 is 14 residues long. CDR1 is MNHNY, CDR2 SVGAGI, per germline (reference sequence). V was clipped by 6 bases and J by 1 base, with 12 bases between them. The CDR3 DNA follows: TGTGCCAGCAGCCTACTTGAGGGGAACACTGAAGCTTTCTTT. It is translated as CASSLLEGNTEAFF.

The chain is built from TRBV3-1 and TRBJ2-7, with no clear D. Germline V gene sequence: CDR1 LGHDT, CDR2 YNNKEL (reference sequence). The ends were cut back, 2 bases at V and 7 bases at J, with 6 bases in the middle. This CDR3 is 11 amino acids long. CDR3 in amino acids: CASSQRREQYF. CDR3 nucleotides: TGTGCCAGCAGCCAACGCCGTGAGCAGTACTTC.

The rearrangement uses TRBV11-3 and TRBJ2-5; 10 positions match TRBD2. CDR3 length: 15 residues. The J segment lost 11 bases and the V segment lost 5 bases, leaving 14 bases of the junction unmatched. Looked up from germline, CDR1 is SGHNT and CDR2 is YENEEA. CDR3 amino acids: CASSVGTSAGNEQYF. DNA of the CDR3: TGTGCCAGCAGCGTCGGGACTAGCGCGGGCAATGAGCAGTACTTC.

The rearrangement uses TRBV21-1 and TRBJ2-5; the DNA was not compared with TRBD2, the D call given in the table. TRBV21-1 is recorded as a pseudogene. The CDR3 totals 18 residues. The CDR3 here is CASSPKHRGGLAGGPQYF. CDR3 coding DNA: TGTGCCAGCAGCCCAAAACACAGGGGGGGACTAGCGGGAGGACCCCAGTACTTC.

The chain carries TRBV9 and TRBJ2-7; 9 bases align to TRBD1. Per the germline V gene, CDR1 is SGDLS and CDR2 is YYNGEE. V lost 0 bases, J lost 1 base, and 2 bases stayed unmatched. This CDR3 has 15 amino acids. CDR3 nucleotide sequence: TGTGCCAGCAGCGTAGGGGACAGGGTATCCTACGAGCAGTACTTC. Translation: CASSVGDRVSYEQYF. Combining the CDR3 with reference TRBV9 and TRBJ2-7 gives the whole variable domain DSGVTQTPKHLITATGQRVTLRCSPRSGDLSVYWYQQSLDQGLQFLIQYYNGEERAKGNILERFSAQQFPDLHSELNLSSLELGDSALYFCASSVGDRVSYEQYFGPGTRLTVT.

The chain links TRBV28 to TRBJ2-7; no clear D gene. This CDR3 is 13 amino acids long. Trimming stripped 8 bases from V and 2 bases from J, with 13 bases between. Germline CDR1 and CDR2: MDHEN and SYDVKM. CDR3 in amino acids: CASGMGIAYEQYF. CDR3 DNA: TGTGCCAGCGGCATGGGGATCGCCTACGAGCAGTACTTC.

This clonotype was counted between two and nine times. The chain joins TRBV25-1 to TRBJ2-5, with 7 nucleotides matching TRBD1. The CDR3 is 15 amino acids. Germline values: CDR1 MGHDK, CDR2 SYGVNS. J was trimmed by 5 bases and V by 2 bases; bases with no gene match: 8. The chain's CDR3 is CASSEERGHRETQYF. As DNA, the CDR3 is TGTGCCAGCAGTGAAGAAAGGGGGCATAGGGAGACCCAGTACTTC.

This clonotype was counted a few times. V usage is TRBV2 and J usage is TRBJ1-6, with 7 bases identical to TRBD1. Germline V gives CDR1 SNHLY, CDR2 FYNNEI. The J segment lost 5 bases and the V segment lost 6 bases, leaving 7 bases of the junction unmatched. This CDR3 is built from 15 residues. CDR3 protein: CASRGTVAHNSPLHF. The CDR3 nucleotides are TGTGCCAGCAGAGGGACAGTAGCCCATAATTCACCCCTCCACTTT.

The chain employs TRBV7-8 and TRBJ2-1, with unresolved D. CDR1 and CDR2 from the germline V gene are SGHVS and FQNEAQ. This CDR3 is 14 amino acids long. With 5 bases removed from V and 5 bases from J, the gap between germline ends came to 13 bases. The CDR3 DNA reads TGTGCCAGCAGCGCTAGTCCAGGCAACAATGAGCAGTTCTTC. It translates to CASSASPGNNEQFF.

This sequence joins TRBV7-2 and TRBJ2-1, with 11 bases identical to TRBD2. This CDR3 is 16 amino acids long. Trimming removed 1 base from V and 4 bases from J; junction bases left unmatched: 3. The germline V gene encodes CDR1 SGHTA and CDR2 FQGNSA. CDR3 sequence (DNA): TGTGCCAGCAGCTTAGAGGGGACTAGCGGTTACAATGAGCAGTTCTTC. This codes for CASSLEGTSGYNEQFF.

The rearrangement joins TRBV14 to TRBJ1-1; 7 bases are shared with TRBD1. The CDR3 totals 14 residues. Germline values: CDR1 SGHDN, CDR2 FVKESK. Losses at the gene ends were 4 bases for V and 6 bases for J; bases not matched to a gene: 8. The CDR3 protein is CASSRQPQGAEAFF. CDR3 DNA sequence: TGTGCCAGCAGCCGGCAACCTCAGGGGGCTGAAGCTTTCTTT.

This clonotype appeared a single time. This chain connects TRBV21-1 to TRBJ1-1; TRBD1 is taken as the D call from the table, unchecked against the DNA. TRBV21-1 is annotated as a pseudogene. The CDR3 contains 15 residues. The CDR3 loop is CASSKGTGGRTEAFF. In DNA form, the CDR3 reads TGTGCCAGCAGCAAAGGAACAGGGGGCCGTACTGAAGCTTTCTTT.

V usage is TRBV12-5 and J usage is TRBJ2-1; 13 bases align to TRBD2. V was pared by 5 bases and J by 0 bases, with 7 bases of the junction left unmatched. The CDR3 contains 18 residues. Germline V gene sequence: CDR1 LGHNT, CDR2 FRNRAP. CDR3 coding DNA: TGTGCTAGTGGTGCGCCGGGACTAGCGGGACTCTCCTACAATGAGCAGTTCTTC. It yields the protein CASGAPGLAGLSYNEQFF.

The chain is built from TRBV12-3 or TRBV12-4 and TRBJ2-1, with TRBD2 identical over 8 bases. The length of the CDR3 is 15 residues. The ends lost 5 bases at V and 5 bases at J; junction bases unmatched: 8. The CDR3 DNA is TGTGCCAGCAGTCCGGCGGGAGGTGGGGACAATGAGCAGTTCTTC. Translation: CASSPAGGGDNEQFF.

This chain links TRBV6-6 with TRBJ1-6; D is uncertain. CDR3 size: 14 residues. V dropped 4 bases and J dropped 6 bases, with 10 bases sitting between them. From germline, CDR1 is MNHNY and CDR2 SVGAGI (reference sequence). The CDR3 region is CASSSQLPNSPLHF. CDR3 coding DNA: TGTGCCAGCAGTTCACAGTTACCTAATTCACCCCTCCACTTT.

The J gene is TRBJ2-7, the V gene TRBV20-1, with D perhaps matching TRBD2 (5 bases). The J call may be in error: the DNA end matches TRBJ2-5 better. CDR1 DFQATT and CDR2 SNEGSKA come from the germline V gene (reference sequence). The CDR3 loop spans 16 amino acids. CDR3 bases: TGCAGTGCTAGAGACGGCCCAGCGGAAGGGCCGAAGACCCAGTACTTC. Amino acids: CSARDGPAEGPKTQYF.

V and J are TRBV9 and TRBJ2-7; D might be TRBD2 (5 bases). This CDR3 comprises 15 residues. Trimming shortened V by 5 bases and J by 0 bases, and 15 bases separated the two germline ends. CDR1 is SGDLS, CDR2 YYNGEE, per germline. CDR3 residues: CASSPWDSASYEQYF. In DNA, the CDR3 is TGTGCCAGCAGTCCCTGGGATAGCGCCTCCTACGAGCAGTACTTC. Full variable domain (missing parts from reference TRBV9 and TRBJ2-7): DSGVTQTPKHLITATGQRVTLRCSPRSGDLSVYWYQQSLDQGLQFLIQYYNGEERAKGNILERFSAQQFPDLHSELNLSSLELGDSALYFCASSPWDSASYEQYFGPGTRLTVT.

V is TRBV7-2 and J is TRBJ2-3; 7 nucleotides align to TRBD2. J gave up 6 bases and V 10 bases, and 16 bases lay outside the gene matches. The CDR3 loop spans 15 amino acids. Germline V lookup: CDR1 SGHTA, CDR2 FQGNSA. CDR3 in DNA: TGTGCCATATTCGGGGGGAGGGCCAATCCTGATACGCAGTATTTT. Encoded protein: CAIFGGRANPDTQYF.

This clonotype has more than one count but fewer than ten. The rearrangement uses TRBV6-1 and TRBJ2-5; 11 bases line up with TRBD1. Losses at the gene ends were 0 bases for V and 2 bases for J; bases not matched to a gene: 2. CDR3 length: 16 amino acids. The germline gives CDR1 MNHNS, CDR2 SASEGT. This CDR3 reads CASSEAGTGGQETQYF. CDR3 sequence (DNA): TGTGCCAGCAGTGAAGCCGGGACAGGGGGGCAAGAGACCCAGTACTTC.